This TCR beta chain appears in the sequencing data of a study of T cells in Graves' hyperthyroidism and ophthalmopathy. In the study overall: Pretreatment peripheral blood was obtained at initial diagnosis.

Study outcomes and limitations: Blood also contained most expanded thyroid clonotypes above 0.001.

Using RNA transcripts as the source, TCR beta CDR3 regions were amplified. The TCR CDR3 was amplified in a first-round RT-PCR using the HTBI primer set. TCRdb re-analysed the multiplex PCR reads in MiXCR, keeping a single row per CDR3 protein. In the table there are some 560,000 distinct CDR3 sequences, 14% of which are singletons. The sample holds many counts of this clonotype. The antigen is undetermined. Trimming left V 0 bases short and J 2 bases short, with 5 bases between. CDR1 and CDR2 (germline): SGHAT, FQNNGV. The CDR3 covers 13 residues. The study excluded patients with uncontrolled infection, other autoimmune disease, pregnancy or lactation.

The sequence derives from a woman aged 35 to 49 with Graves' hyperthyroidism. J is TRBJ2-7 and V is TRBV11-2; D gene unclear. Source material: blood. DNA of the CDR3: TGTGCCAGCAGCTTAGAGGCTACCTACGAGCAGTACTTC. This gives the protein CASSLEATYEQYF.